Shown below are 11 T cell receptor beta chains from a single sample sequenced in a study of graft-versus-host responses after intestinal transplantation. Sequenced by immunoSEQ multiplex PCR; TCRdb stores in-frame clones only, minus some. The sample carries roughly 960 clones, over 70% recorded once. Tissue from the graft was processed to free its intraepithelial and lamina propria lymphocytes. The specimen comprised ileum tissue, sampled just under 110 days after intestinal transplant. Receptors originate from a human patient who received an intestinal transplant, so some T cells may come from the graft donor.

V usage is TRBV5-1 and J usage is TRBJ1-2; D not resolved. Germline V gives CDR1 SGHRS, CDR2 YFSETQ. Trimming took 4 bases from V and 2 from J, leaving 15 bases between them. This CDR3 spans 15 amino acids. The CDR3 loop is CASSLSRHSNYGYTF. CDR3 nucleotides: TGCGCCAGCAGCCTATCCCGACACTCCAACTATGGCTACACCTTC.

The chain has TRBV11-2 and TRBJ1-5; TRBD1 is a possible D gene (5 bases). Trimming took off 1 base at V and 0 bases at J, with 10 bases between the two ends. The CDR3 totals 16 residues. Germline CDR1 and CDR2: SGHAT and FQNNGV. DNA for the CDR3: TGTGCCAGCAGCTTAGCGAGGGGATATAGCAATCAGCCCCAGCATTTT. Its protein product is CASSLARGYSNQPQHF.

The chain links TRBV28 to TRBJ2-7; D perhaps matches TRBD2 (6 bases). CDR1 is MDHEN, CDR2 SYDVKM, per germline. The CDR3 has 14 residues. Deletions cut 8 bases from V and 3 bases from J, with 17 bases between. The CDR3 loop is CASRYRDSHYEQYF. DNA of the CDR3: TGTGCCAGCCGATACCGGGACTCCCACTACGAGCAGTACTTC.

V usage is TRBV29-1 and J usage is TRBJ2-7, with no clear D. The germline V and J ends were trimmed by 2 bases and 2 bases, with 10 bases remaining between them. The CDR3 spans 13 residues. Per germline, CDR1 SQVTM and CDR2 ANQGSEA. The chain's CDR3 is CSVEWGNTYEQYF. The CDR3 region has the DNA TGCAGCGTTGAATGGGGAAACACCTACGAGCAGTACTTC.

This clone was counted a few times. V gene TRBV5-1 combines with J gene TRBJ1-4; tentatively, D is TRBD1 (5 bases). Germline CDR1 and CDR2: SGHRS and YFSETQ. The germline V and J ends were trimmed by 0 bases and 11 bases, with 14 bases remaining between them. CDR3 length: 14 amino acids. CDR3 DNA: TGCGCCAGCAGCTTGGACTATACGGGGACGAAACTGTTTTTT. Protein sequence: CASSLDYTGTKLFF.

This clone was observed a single time. The chain recombines TRBV7-9 with TRBJ2-1; D unresolved. The CDR3 is 11 amino acids. Germline CDR1 and CDR2: SEHNR and FQNEAQ (reference sequence). Trimming left V 1 base short and J 8 bases short, with 3 bases between. This CDR3 reads CASSLVDEQFF. CDR3 nucleotides: TGTGCCAGCAGCTTAGTCGATGAGCAGTTCTTC.

The chain employs TRBV15 and TRBJ2-1; TRBD2 aligns across 15 bases. The CDR3 extends over 19 amino acids. J lost 0 bases, V lost 1 base, and 4 bases had no gene match. The germline gives CDR1 LNHNV, CDR2 YYDKDF (reference sequence). CDR3 amino acids: CATSRGGLAGGFSYNEQFF. The CDR3 nucleotides are TGTGCCACCAGCAGAGGGGGACTAGCGGGAGGCTTCTCCTACAATGAGCAGTTCTTC.

The chain joins TRBV6-1 to TRBJ1-1, with D tentatively TRBD1 (5 bases). CDR1 is MNHNS and CDR2 is SASEGT in the germline V gene. This CDR3 has 14 residues. Trimming left V 3 bases short and J 4 bases short, with 12 bases between. The CDR3 loop reads CASSDELGVTEAFF. In DNA form, the CDR3 reads TGTGCCAGCAGTGACGAGTTGGGGGTCACTGAAGCTTTCTTT.

This clone was seen more than once but under ten times. The chain links TRBV5-1 to TRBJ2-7; 8 positions match TRBD1. CDR1 and CDR2 from the germline V gene are SGHRS and YFSETQ. This CDR3 contains 13 residues. V trimming: 3 bases; J trimming: 7 bases; junction bases outside the gene matches: 6. The CDR3 reads CASSWTGSGEQYF. The CDR3 DNA reads TGCGCCAGCAGCTGGACAGGGTCGGGGGAGCAGTACTTC.

CDR3 sequence: CASRLTGPSNQPQHF. In nucleotides, the CDR3 is TGTGCCAGCAGGCTGACAGGCCCTAGCAATCAGCCCCAGCATTTT. The genes are TRBV28 and TRBJ1-5; TRBD1 is a possible D gene (6 bases). Trimming left V 6 bases short and J 0 bases short, with 12 bases between. The CDR3 is 15 amino acids. Germline V gives CDR1 MDHEN, CDR2 SYDVKM.

The rearrangement uses TRBV6-1 and TRBJ2-5; possibly TRBD2 for D (5 bases). The CDR3 loop spans 15 amino acids. The germline gives CDR1 MNHNS, CDR2 SASEGT. V was shortened by 3 bases and J by 0 bases, with 11 bases between the two germline ends. The DNA of the CDR3 is TGTGCCAGCAGTGAGGACTCGACGTACCAAGAGACCCAGTACTTC. Its protein product is CASSEDSTYQETQYF.